The 30 T cell receptor beta chains reported below all come from one sample, sequenced in a study of human T cells and chemical hapten exposure. Time point here: pre-sensitization, week 0. Treatment in this sample: therapeutic diphenylcyclopropenone sensitization with weekly scalp DPC. TCRdb called the RACE reads again in MiXCR, with one record for every CDR3 protein. The sample holds fewer than 300,000 distinct CDR3 sequences, roughly 8% seen once. This specimen consisted of whole blood, obtained in connection with sensitization to the hapten diphenylcyclopropenone (DPC). The receptors were gathered from a man younger than 35 with alopecia areata. Some clones in this sample may be carry-over from other donors' samples.

The J gene is TRBJ2-1, the V gene TRBV14, with D maybe TRBD1 (5 bases). Trimming took off 4 bases at V and 5 bases at J, with 9 bases between the two ends. Germline V gives CDR1 SGHDN, CDR2 FVKESK. CDR3 size: 13 residues. CDR3 region: CASSPTEHNEQFF. The DNA for the CDR3 is TGTGCCAGCAGCCCGACAGAGCACAATGAGCAGTTCTTC.

V is TRBV20-1 and J is TRBJ1-2; 7 bases are shared with TRBD1. V shed 2 bases, J shed 3 bases, and the junction held 6 bases outside the gene matches. The germline V gene encodes CDR1 DFQATT and CDR2 SNEGSKA (reference sequence). The CDR3 extends over 14 amino acids. CDR3 region: CSARQGVGYYGYTF. In nucleotides, the CDR3 is TGCAGTGCTAGACAGGGGGTAGGCTACTATGGCTACACCTTC.

The rearrangement links TRBV6-2 or TRBV6-3 to TRBJ2-7, with D hard to call. V was cut by 2 bases and J by 4 bases, with 9 bases left in between. CDR1 and CDR2 from the germline V gene are MNHEY and SVGEGT. CDR3 length: 13 residues. The CDR3 DNA reads TGTGCCAGCAGTTACGACGGCCCTTACGAGCAGTACGTC. Its translation is CASSYDGPYEQYV.

This clonotype was observed a few times. The chain recombines TRBV20-1 with TRBJ2-4; D unclear. Germline loops: CDR1 DFQATT, CDR2 SNEGSKA (reference sequence). The ends were cut back, 7 bases at V and 4 bases at J, with 11 bases in the middle. The length of the CDR3 is 12 residues. The CDR3 reads CSVPHRKNIQYF. CDR3 bases: TGCAGTGTCCCGCACAGAAAAAACATTCAGTACTTC.

The chain employs TRBV3-1 and TRBJ1-2; D perhaps matches TRBD1 (5 bases). Germline CDR1 reads LGHDT; CDR2 reads YNNKEL (reference sequence). The CDR3 totals 15 residues. Trimming took 0 bases from V and 2 from J, leaving 10 bases between them. In nucleotides, the CDR3 is TGTGCCAGCAGCCAAGATCCAGGGAAGAACTATGGCTACACCTTC. It is translated as CASSQDPGKNYGYTF.

This chain uses TRBV6-6 with TRBJ1-2, with 7 bases identical to TRBD1. There are 15 residues in the CDR3. J gave up 0 bases and V 5 bases, and 6 bases lay outside the gene matches. Germline assignment: CDR1 MNHNY and CDR2 SVGAGI (reference sequence). The CDR3 sequence: CASSPQGRPNYGYTF. CDR3 DNA sequence: TGTGCCAGCAGTCCACAGGGGCGACCTAACTATGGCTACACCTTC.

This clonotype was detected many times. CDR3 sequence (DNA): TGTGCCAGCAGTGCGGCCGGGACAGGGGCTGGAAACACCATATATTTT. Residues: CASSAAGTGAGNTIYF. The rearrangement links TRBV12-3 or TRBV12-4 to TRBJ1-3, with TRBD1 matching 10 bases. CDR3 length equals 16 residues. The V and J ends lost 5 bases and 2 bases, in that order; junction bases with no gene match: 6.

The J gene is TRBJ2-6, the V gene TRBV18; the D gene is possibly TRBD2 (5 bases). The germline V gene has CDR1 KGHSH and CDR2 LQKENI. The CDR3 contains 16 residues. Deletions cut 3 bases from V and 1 base from J, with 10 bases between. The CDR3 DNA reads as TGTGCCAGCTCACCGACGAGGGAATCTGGGGCCAACGTCCTGACTTTC. It translates to CASSPTRESGANVLTF.

This clonotype was seen many times. This chain joins TRBV4-2 and TRBJ1-5; D call uncertain. V gave up 0 bases and J gave up 5 bases, with 5 bases separating them. CDR1 and CDR2 (germline): LGHNA, YNFKEQ. This CDR3 comprises 13 residues. CDR3 DNA sequence: TGTGCCAGCAGCCAAGATTGGGATCAGCCCCAGCATTTT. As protein: CASSQDWDQPQHF.

The chain is built from TRBV28 and TRBJ2-5; weak D call: TRBD1 (6 bases). Trimming stripped 5 bases from V and 1 base from J, with 14 bases between. Germline V gene sequence: CDR1 MDHEN, CDR2 SYDVKM. This CDR3 has 15 residues. Here the CDR3 reads CASSQMTGAQETQYF. As DNA, the CDR3 is TGTGCCAGCAGTCAAATGACAGGAGCCCAAGAGACCCAGTACTTC.

The gene calls are TRBV7-6 and TRBJ1-1, with no clear D. The CDR3 contains 13 residues. The V end was cut by 5 bases, the J end by 6 bases, with 13 bases between. Germline assignment: CDR1 SGHVS and CDR2 FNYEAQ. DNA for the CDR3: TGTGCCAGCAGCCGCGAGGTCGGGGCTGAAGCTTTCTTT. The encoded protein is CASSREVGAEAFF.

CDR3 amino acids: CASSQRDRGYNEQFF. The CDR3 DNA reads as TGTGCCAGCAGCCAGCGGGACAGGGGGTACAATGAGCAGTTCTTC. The rearrangement uses TRBV11-2 and TRBJ2-1; 11 positions agree with TRBD1. Germline CDR1 and CDR2: SGHAT and FQNNGV. V shed 5 bases and J 4 bases; nucleotides not matched to a gene: 4. The CDR3 loop spans 15 amino acids.

This clonotype was counted a few times. The gene calls are TRBV7-2 and TRBJ2-2; 9 bases agree with TRBD2. The CDR3 extends over 16 amino acids. Germline trimming cut 11 bases from V and 2 bases from J; bases unmatched to any gene: 12. CDR1 SGHTA and CDR2 FQGNSA come from the germline V gene. CDR3 bases: TGTGCCGGGCACTCTGCGGGGGGGCTAAACACCGGGGAGCTGTTTTTT. Translating gives CAGHSAGGLNTGELFF.

V and J are TRBV7-3 and TRBJ2-5; D not certain. Germline V gene data show CDR1 as SGHTA and CDR2 as FQGTGA. V was cut by 4 bases and J by 0 bases, with 9 bases left in between. This CDR3 is 14 amino acids long. Here the CDR3 reads CASSSGRNQETQYF. The DNA for the CDR3 is TGTGCCAGCAGCTCTGGACGGAACCAAGAGACCCAGTACTTC. Full variable domain (rest looked up from reference TRBV7-3 and TRBJ2-5): GAGVSQTPSNKVTEKGKYVELRCDPISGHTALYWYRQSLGQGPEFLIYFQGTGAADDSGLPNDRFFAVRPEGSVSTLKIQRTERGDSAVYLCASSSGRNQETQYFGPGTRLLVL.

The sample holds many counts of this clonotype. A junction boundary mismatches the germline segment, possibly from a read error. The rearrangement links TRBV20-1 to TRBJ1-6, with D possibly matching TRBD1 (6 bases). Germline V CDR1 and CDR2: DFQATT, SNEGSKA (reference sequence). The CDR3 runs 17 residues. CDR3 in DNA: TGCAGTGCTAGAGATAGAACAGGGAGCTCCTCTAATTCACCCCTCCACTTT. This encodes CSARDRTGSSSNSPLHF.

The chain recombines TRBV6-2 or TRBV6-3 with TRBJ2-5; D is perhaps TRBD2 (5 bases). Trimming stripped 2 bases from V and 2 bases from J, with 15 bases between. The CDR3 runs to 16 residues. CDR1 and CDR2 from the germline V gene are MNHEY and SVGEGT. This CDR3 is CASSYLPGFSQETQYF. The CDR3 DNA follows: TGTGCCAGCAGTTACCTACCGGGGTTCTCTCAAGAGACCCAGTACTTC.

The V gene is TRBV7-2, the J gene TRBJ2-5; D unresolved. This CDR3 spans 15 amino acids. V was shortened by 1 base and J by 5 bases, with 14 bases between the two germline ends. Germline V lookup: CDR1 SGHTA, CDR2 FQGNSA. CDR3 nucleotide sequence: TGTGCCAGCAGCTTAGTGTCCCATATCGGGGAGACCCAGTACTTC. This codes for CASSLVSHIGETQYF.

This clonotype was picked up a small number of times. The rearrangement uses TRBV4-1 and TRBJ2-1, with D tentatively TRBD1 (5 bases). In germline, CDR1 is MGHRA, CDR2 YSYEKL. V lost 0 bases and J 6 bases, leaving 9 bases between the germline ends. The CDR3 contains 14 residues. CDR3 loop: CASSQDRQGNEQFF. The CDR3, as DNA: TGCGCCAGCAGCCAAGATCGGCAGGGCAATGAGCAGTTCTTC.

This clonotype has only a few counts. The V gene is TRBV12-5, the J gene TRBJ1-5, with D unclear. Germline CDR1 LGHNT, CDR2 FRNRAP. The CDR3 runs to 18 residues. Trimming cost V 7 bases and J 0 bases, with 22 bases left between them. CDR3 protein: CASACANGVTYSNQPQHF. CDR3 in DNA: TGTGCTAGTGCCTGTGCGAACGGCGTCACCTATAGCAATCAGCCCCAGCATTTT.

This clonotype was seen a few times. The CDR3 nucleotides are TGCGCCAGCCTCCTTGAAGGGGGCGGTGAGACCCAGTACTTC. It yields the protein CASLLEGGGETQYF. The chain combines TRBV5-1 with TRBJ2-5, with 7 nucleotides matching TRBD1. The CDR3 runs 14 residues. CDR1 and CDR2 from the germline V gene are SGHRS and YFSETQ. V dropped 7 bases and J dropped 5; count of bases not matched to a gene: 11. The variable domain in full, completed from reference TRBV5-1 and TRBJ2-5, reads KAGVTQTPRYLIKTRGQQVTLSCSPISGHRSVSWYQQTPGQGLQFLFEYFSETQRNKGNFPGRFSGRQFSNSRSEMNVSTLELGDSALYLCASLLEGGGETQYFGPGTRLLVL.

In this sample, this clonotype turned up many times. J is TRBJ2-5 and V is TRBV10-3, with D unclear. Germline V gives CDR1 ENHRY, CDR2 SYGVKD. The CDR3 has 14 amino acids. V was pared by 6 bases and J by 4 bases, with 15 bases between. The CDR3 is CAIRLTAVRETQYF. In nucleotides, the CDR3 is TGTGCCATCAGGCTAACGGCCGTCCGAGAGACCCAGTACTTC.

This clonotype was seen a few times. This chain uses TRBV20-1 with TRBJ2-1; unclear D gene. Trimming took off 5 bases at V and 4 bases at J, with 9 bases between the two ends. The CDR3 is 12 amino acids. CDR1 is DFQATT, CDR2 SNEGSKA, per germline (reference sequence). The CDR3 DNA is TGCAGTGCTGAATCGAAATACAATGAGCAGTTCTTC. This encodes CSAESKYNEQFF.

V gene TRBV6-2 or TRBV6-3 combines with J gene TRBJ1-1; D ambiguous. Germline V gene sequence: CDR1 MNHEY, CDR2 SVGEGT. Trimming left V 2 bases short and J 2 bases short, with 15 bases between. The length of the CDR3 is 16 residues. For the CDR3, the DNA is TGTGCCAGCAGTTACCCCTCAGACACCGTTAACACTGAAGCTTTCTTT. Protein sequence: CASSYPSDTVNTEAFF.

The genes are TRBV6-2 or TRBV6-3 and TRBJ2-2; 8 bases map to TRBD1. V dropped 6 bases and J dropped 0; count of bases not matched to a gene: 6. The CDR3 has 16 residues. The germline V gene encodes CDR1 MNHEY and CDR2 SVGEGT. The CDR3 is CASRRQGAPNTGELFF. CDR3 nucleotides: TGTGCCAGCAGAAGGCAGGGGGCGCCGAACACCGGGGAGCTGTTTTTT.

The table lists this clonotype with many counts. As DNA, the CDR3 is TGCAGTGCTTCGGGACAGGGATATCAGCCCCAGCATTTT. Amino acids: CSASGQGYQPQHF. V usage is TRBV20-1 and J usage is TRBJ1-5; 9 nucleotides align to TRBD1. In germline, CDR1 is DFQATT, CDR2 SNEGSKA (reference sequence). V was pared by 5 bases and J by 5 bases, with 4 bases of the junction left unmatched. The CDR3 totals 13 residues.

At least ten counts were recorded for this clonotype. J is TRBJ2-5 and V is TRBV25-1; perhaps TRBD1 as D (6 bases). Germline V gene data show CDR1 as MGHDK and CDR2 as SYGVNS. There are 16 residues in the CDR3. The V end was cut by 3 bases, the J end by 4 bases, with 18 bases between. Written as DNA, the CDR3 is TGTGCCAGCAGTGATAGGCCCGGGACAACGTCAGAGACCCAGTACTTC. This encodes CASSDRPGTTSETQYF.

This clonotype was recorded at least ten times. V is TRBV7-6 and J is TRBJ2-7, with D unresolved. The germline CDR1 and CDR2 sequences are SGHVS and FNYEAQ. This CDR3 has 14 residues. V was shortened by 5 bases and J by 3 bases, with 14 bases between the two germline ends. The CDR3 region has the DNA TGTGCCAGCAGCCAGCATGGACCCTACTACGAGCAGTACGTC. It encodes CASSQHGPYYEQYV.

In DNA, the CDR3 is TGTGCCAGCAGCTTAGTTCCGGGGGGGCTGGAGACCCAGTACTTC. Translating gives CASSLVPGGLETQYF. This chain joins TRBV7-2 and TRBJ2-5; 8 bases agree with TRBD2. The CDR3 has 15 amino acids. CDR1 SGHTA and CDR2 FQGNSA come from the germline V gene. The junction had 6 bases not matched to a gene; V was cut back by 1 base and J by 5 bases. Full variable domain (rest looked up from reference TRBV7-2 and TRBJ2-5): GAGVSQSPSNKVTEKGKDVELRCDPISGHTALYWYRQSLGQGLEFLIYFQGNSAPDKSGLPSDRFSAERTGGSVSTLTIQRTQQEDSAVYLCASSLVPGGLETQYFGPGTRLLVL.

This clonotype has just a few counts. CDR3 sequence: CASSKTGAPYSGANVLTF. The CDR3, as DNA: TGTGCCAGCAGCAAGACAGGGGCTCCTTACTCTGGGGCCAACGTCCTGACTTTC. V and J are TRBV7-8 and TRBJ2-6; 8 positions match TRBD1. Germline loops: CDR1 SGHVS, CDR2 FQNEAQ. The CDR3 sequence is 18 residues long. V was pared by 5 bases and J by 0 bases, with 9 bases of the junction left unmatched.

As DNA, the CDR3 is TGTGCCAGCTCACCAGAGGGTATGAGGGGCTACACCTTC. This codes for CASSPEGMRGYTF. The chain combines TRBV18 with TRBJ1-2, with D unresolved. This CDR3 spans 13 amino acids. CDR1 is KGHSH and CDR2 is LQKENI in the germline V gene. The ends were cut back, 2 bases at V and 8 bases at J, with 12 bases in the middle.